Listed below are T cell receptor beta chains from one sample, sequenced in a study of blood T cell repertoires in COVID-19. TCRdb's table, derived via immunoSEQ multiplex PCR, lists solely in-frame clones and lacks some. The table shows about 59,000 clones, with approximately 79% occurring only once. Material for sequencing was peripheral blood. Every receptor here comes from a human donor in a cohort sampled during active COVID-19. Both conserved end residues are part of each CDR3. Each record gives: clone size, V gene, J gene, CDR3 protein. Where a row states a size, it is once, few, many or the class of an expanded clone; other rows omit it.

abundance: NA
v_gene: TRBV6-4
j_gene: TRBJ1-4
CDR3aa: CASSDPKRATNEKLFF

abundance: NA
v_gene: TRBV10-2
j_gene: TRBJ2-3
CDR3aa: CASSETRLAGGIDTQYF

abundance: NA
v_gene: TRBV7-2
j_gene: TRBJ2-3
CDR3aa: CASSLDPAGRADTQYF

abundance: NA
v_gene: TRBV5-6
j_gene: TRBJ1-2
CDR3aa: CASSLWSQGKHYGYTF

abundance: once
v_gene: TRBV29-1
j_gene: TRBJ2-7
CDR3aa: CSVQITGGYEQYF

abundance: NA
v_gene: TRBV27
j_gene: TRBJ2-3
CDR3aa: CASRAESSPSTDTQYF

abundance: NA
v_gene: TRBV2
j_gene: TRBJ2-7
CDR3aa: CASSDRRGQSEQYF

abundance: NA
v_gene: TRBV14
j_gene: TRBJ2-7
CDR3aa: CASSHGTGGRNEQYF

abundance: once
v_gene: TRBV7-2
j_gene: TRBJ2-2
CDR3aa: CASSARRTASLINTGELFF

abundance: NA
v_gene: TRBV7-9
j_gene: TRBJ2-3
CDR3aa: CASSFSTTDTQYF

abundance: NA
v_gene: TRBV21-1
j_gene: TRBJ2-1
CDR3aa: CASSKRGKQGAINEQFF

abundance: few
v_gene: TRBV10-3
j_gene: TRBJ2-3
CDR3aa: CAISLAGGPRPTDTQYF

abundance: NA
v_gene: TRBV7-6
j_gene: TRBJ2-3
CDR3aa: CASSLAGGTDTQYF

abundance: NA
v_gene: TRBV19
j_gene: TRBJ1-5
CDR3aa: CASSRRGRRGNQPQHF

abundance: NA
v_gene: TRBV7-9
j_gene: TRBJ2-1
CDR3aa: CASSLRAGGSYNEQFF

abundance: NA
v_gene: TRBV6-4
j_gene: TRBJ1-1
CDR3aa: CASSSRRGNTEAFF

abundance: NA
v_gene: TRBV5-6
j_gene: TRBJ2-5
CDR3aa: CASSPGTSKTQYF

abundance: NA
v_gene: TRBV28
j_gene: TRBJ2-4
CDR3aa: CASSLSGTGVAKNIQYF

abundance: NA
v_gene: TRBV3-1/TRBV3-2
j_gene: TRBJ2-2
CDR3aa: CASSQEPDSKSGELFF

abundance: NA
v_gene: TRBV28
j_gene: TRBJ2-1
CDR3aa: CASSPVGGESYNEQFF

abundance: NA
v_gene: TRBV9
j_gene: TRBJ1-4
CDR3aa: CASSVGQGPREKLFF

abundance: NA
v_gene: TRBV29-1
j_gene: TRBJ2-5
CDR3aa: CSVVSMGGPETQYF

abundance: NA
v_gene: TRBV19
j_gene: TRBJ1-2
CDR3aa: CASSRTGVMNYGYTF

abundance: NA
v_gene: TRBV4-3
j_gene: TRBJ2-3
CDR3aa: CASSQALSGPDTQYF

abundance: NA
v_gene: TRBV5-1
j_gene: TRBJ2-7
CDR3aa: CASSLGGQGVYYEQYF

abundance: NA
v_gene: TRBV6-1
j_gene: TRBJ1-5
CDR3aa: CASSDPQGWQPQHF

abundance: NA
v_gene: TRBV27
j_gene: TRBJ2-7
CDR3aa: CASRPVMDRSPSYEQYF